This T cell receptor beta chain was recovered during a study of T cells in localized non-small cell lung cancer. Notes on the study in general: Elevated circulating T cell density in blood was associated with longer overall survival. Only one tumor region was sequenced, so heterogeneity remains possible. Median roughly 57 top-100 tumor clones were shared with paired adjacent lung. It was uninvolved adjacent lung that showed the highest T cell clonality, exceeding tumor.

TCRdb's copy holds only in-frame clones and misses some; the assay was immunoSEQ multiplex PCR. This sample has fewer than 40,000 clones, with 93% found just once. A note on this clone: Its antigen is unidentified.

The CDR3 runs 13 residues. CDR1 KGHSH and CDR2 LQKENI come from the germline V gene. V gave up 2 bases and J gave up 4 bases, with 8 bases separating them. The sequence was collected from a female donor of 60 years or more with stage I lung adenocarcinoma. Source: peripheral blood, taken before any cancer treatment. The V and J genes are TRBV18 and TRBJ2-5; D call uncertain. The CDR3 region is CASSPRQIETQYF. Here the CDR3 DNA reads TGTGCCAGCTCACCAAGGCAGATAGAGACCCAGTACTTC.